The entry below describes one TCR beta chain. Its antigen is undetermined. The data derive from a study of T cell clones after liver transplantation. Notes on the study in general: Rather than being deleted, graft donor-reactive T cells may have moved into the graft.

Repertoires were generated with immunoSEQ multiplex PCR, while TCRdb's copy carries only in-frame clones and drops some. The sample has fewer than 70,000 clones, over 55% seen once. The germline V and J ends were trimmed by 2 bases and 6 bases, with 10 bases remaining between them. The CDR3 has 13 residues. The germline V gene has CDR1 MNHEY and CDR2 SMNVEV (reference sequence). The clonotype was recovered from a human donor who received a liver transplant. The genes are TRBV27 and TRBJ1-1; D remains ambiguous. The sample was CD4+ T cells from blood, taken before liver transplant. CDR3 in DNA: TGTGCCAGCAGTTTACAAGGGCGGGCTGAAGCTTTCTTT. Translation gives CASSLQGRAEAFF.